Below, 29 T cell receptor beta chains from the same sample are listed, as sequenced in a study of T cell responses to AZD1222 COVID-19 vaccine. Profiling relied on immunoSEQ multiplex PCR, and the TCRdb table lists in-frame clones only, not all of them. The sample lists about 100,000 clones, about nine tenths occurring once. The source was peripheral blood, collected on day 0 of AZD1222 vaccination. The receptors come from an adult in good health.

The V gene is TRBV3-1 (or the pseudogene TRBV3-2), the J gene TRBJ1-2; D unclear. Germline V gene data show CDR1 as LGHDT and CDR2 as YNNKEL (reference sequence). This CDR3 contains 13 residues. Trimming cost V 0 bases and J 7 bases, with 9 bases left between them. The CDR3 coding sequence is TGTGCCAGCAGCCAAGATCGGGTCGGTGGCTACACCTTC. This encodes CASSQDRVGGYTF.

The DNA for the CDR3 is TGTGCCTGGAGGCCCCAGGGTCAAGAGACCCAGTACTTC. Protein: CAWRPQGQETQYF. This chain joins TRBV30 and TRBJ2-5; the D gene is possibly TRBD1 (5 bases). V was cut by 3 bases and J by 2 bases, with 10 bases left in between. CDR1 and CDR2 (germline): GTSNPN, SVGIG (reference sequence). The CDR3 has 13 amino acids.

The CDR3 nucleotides are TGTGCCATCAGTGAGGTAGCGGAGAGCTCCTACGAGCAGTACTTC. Translating gives CAISEVAESSYEQYF. The V call is TRBV10-3, the J call TRBJ2-7; possible D gene TRBD2, 6 bases. The CDR3 loop spans 15 amino acids. Deletions cut 2 bases from V and 0 bases from J, with 11 bases between. CDR1 and CDR2 (germline): ENHRY, SYGVKD.

This clone was picked up one time. The chain uses TRBV28 and TRBJ1-1; D remains ambiguous. CDR3 size: 15 residues. Germline V CDR1 and CDR2: MDHEN, SYDVKM. Trimming cost V 5 bases and J 11 bases, with 24 bases left between them. CDR3 DNA sequence: TGTGCCAGCAGTATCTCGTCAGTCGGAAACGCCGGGGCTTTCTTT. Encoded protein: CASSISSVGNAGAFF. Using reference TRBV28 and TRBJ1-1 for the parts outside the CDR3, the full variable domain is DVKVTQSSRYLVKRTGEKVFLECVQDMDHENMFWYRQDPGLGLRLIYFSYDVKMKEKGDIPEGYSVSREKKERFSLILESASTNQTSMYLCASSISSVGNAGAFFGQGTRLTVV.

The chain is built from TRBV12-3 or TRBV12-4 and TRBJ2-2; D is possibly TRBD1 or TRBD2 (5 bases each). This CDR3 spans 12 amino acids. V dropped 5 bases and J dropped 6 bases, with 7 bases sitting between them. CDR3 nucleotide sequence: TGTGCCAGCAGTGGGGGTCCCGGGGAGCTGTTTTTT. This codes for CASSGGPGELFF.

V is TRBV7-9 and J is TRBJ2-4; D is possibly TRBD1 (6 bases). The germline V gene has CDR1 SEHNR and CDR2 FQNEAQ (reference sequence). Deletions cut 5 bases from V and 3 bases from J, with 14 bases between. The CDR3 is 15 amino acids. The CDR3 loop is CASSTQGMVKNIQYF. The CDR3 DNA reads as TGTGCCAGCAGCACACAGGGAATGGTCAAAAACATTCAGTACTTC.

The chain is built from TRBV28 and TRBJ1-5; tentatively, D is TRBD1 (5 bases). This CDR3 spans 15 amino acids. Germline CDR1 reads MDHEN; CDR2 reads SYDVKM. The V end lost 2 bases, the J end lost 6 bases, and 14 bases lay between the germline ends. The DNA for the CDR3 is TGTGCCAGCAGTTTACGGGGGTCCCAAACTCAGCCCCAGCATTTT. Protein sequence: CASSLRGSQTQPQHF. The variable domain in full, completed from reference TRBV28 and TRBJ1-5, reads DVKVTQSSRYLVKRTGEKVFLECVQDMDHENMFWYRQDPGLGLRLIYFSYDVKMKEKGDIPEGYSVSREKKERFSLILESASTNQTSMYLCASSLRGSQTQPQHFGDGTRLSIL.

V is TRBV28 and J is TRBJ2-5, with D perhaps matching TRBD1 (7 bases). V was shortened by 5 bases and J by 5 bases, with 18 bases between the two germline ends. The length of the CDR3 is 15 residues. CDR1 is MDHEN and CDR2 is SYDVKM in the germline V gene. The DNA for the CDR3 is TGTGCCAGCAGTGCGGGACAGCTAAGGTTGGAGACCCAGTACTTC. Translated: CASSAGQLRLETQYF.

The rearrangement uses TRBV5-1 and TRBJ2-2, with 13 bases lining up with TRBD2. CDR3 length: 16 amino acids. The junction had 3 bases not matched to a gene; V was cut back by 3 bases and J by 4 bases. CDR1 is SGHRS and CDR2 is YFSETQ in the germline V gene. The DNA for the CDR3 is TGCGCCAGCAGCTGGACTAGCGGGGGAATCACCGGGGAGCTGTTTTTT. Translated: CASSWTSGGITGELFF.

This sequence joins TRBV3-1 (or the pseudogene TRBV3-2) and TRBJ1-2; 10 bases match TRBD1. V gave up 1 base and J gave up 8 bases; unmatched junction bases: 10. The CDR3 is 16 residues long. Looked up from germline, CDR1 is LGHDT and CDR2 is YNNKEL (reference sequence). The CDR3 region has the DNA TGTGCCAGCAGCCAAGCCTGGGACAGGGGAACTGGCGGCTACACCTTC. This gives the protein CASSQAWDRGTGGYTF.

The rearrangement joins TRBV2 to TRBJ2-2; 8 bases are a match to TRBD1. Germline V gives CDR1 SNHLY, CDR2 FYNNEI. This CDR3 spans 15 amino acids. After removal of 8 bases from V and 4 bases from J, the junction contained 9 bases not matched to a gene. The CDR3 nucleotides are TGTGCCAGCCGGGACAGGCGGGCCCTCACCGGGGAGCTGTTTTTT. Residues: CASRDRRALTGELFF.

CDR3 sequence: CASSIHGTEPFNSPLHF. As DNA, the CDR3 is TGTGCCAGTAGTATCCACGGGACAGAGCCATTCAATTCACCCCTCCACTTT. The V gene is TRBV19, the J gene TRBJ1-6, with TRBD1 matching 7 bases. The CDR3 runs to 17 residues. V shed 3 bases and J 7 bases; nucleotides not matched to a gene: 12. In germline, CDR1 is LNHDA, CDR2 SQIVND (reference sequence). Combining the CDR3 with reference TRBV19 and TRBJ1-6 gives the whole variable domain DGGITQSPKYLFRKEGQNVTLSCEQNLNHDAMYWYRQDPGQGLRLIYYSQIVNDFQKGDIAEGYSVSREKKESFPLTVTSAQKNPTAFYLCASSIHGTEPFNSPLHFGNGTRLTVT.

Concerning this clone: Other DNA variants within this sample encode the same CDR3. This chain links TRBV3-1 (or the pseudogene TRBV3-2) with TRBJ1-4, with D unclear. Germline CDR1 is LGHDT and CDR2 is YNNKEL (reference sequence). V was pared by 3 bases and J by 7 bases, with 6 bases between. The CDR3 has 12 amino acids. CDR3 in amino acids: CASSQSSEKLFF. The DNA of the CDR3 is TGTGCCAGCAGCCAGTCCAGTGAAAAACTGTTTTTT.

The rearrangement joins TRBV11-2 to TRBJ2-4, with 10 bases matching TRBD1. With 4 bases clipped from V and 5 bases from J, the junction kept 2 bases outside the gene matches. The germline V gene encodes CDR1 SGHAT and CDR2 FQNNGV. The CDR3 has 14 residues. The CDR3 sequence is CASSSDRGQNIQYF. Here the CDR3 DNA reads TGTGCCAGCAGCTCCGACAGGGGGCAAAACATTCAGTACTTC.

The V gene is TRBV6-5, the J gene TRBJ1-2; TRBD1 might be the D (5 bases). V lost 7 bases, J lost 8 bases, and 20 bases lay in between. This CDR3 region has 14 residues. Germline CDR1 is MNHEY and CDR2 is SVGAGI. As DNA, the CDR3 is TGTGCCAGCACCAATGGGGGGAACACCTGGGGCTACACCTTC. It specifies CASTNGGNTWGYTF.

This sequence joins TRBV5-4 and TRBJ2-7; D remains ambiguous. This CDR3 comprises 16 residues. CDR1 and CDR2 (germline): SGHNT, YYREEE (reference sequence). Trimming took 0 bases from V and 5 from J, leaving 18 bases between them. The CDR3 nucleotides read TGTGCCAGCAGCTTGGGGGTAGGAGTTGCCCTCCACGAGCAGTACTTC. This gives the protein CASSLGVGVALHEQYF. The variable domain in full, with the rest retrieved from reference TRBV5-4 and TRBJ2-7, is ETGVTQSPTHLIKTRGQQVTLRCSSQSGHNTVSWYQQALGQGPQFIFQYYREEENGRGNFPPRFSGLQFPNYSSELNVNALELDDSALYLCASSLGVGVALHEQYFGPGTRLTVT.

CDR3 protein: CASGTSGGGVIQYF. In DNA, the CDR3 is TGTGCCAGCGGGACTAGCGGGGGAGGCGTCATTCAGTACTTC. This chain joins TRBV3-1 (or the pseudogene TRBV3-2) and TRBJ2-4, with 14 nucleotides matching TRBD2. The CDR3 is 14 residues long. V shed 8 bases and J 9 bases; nucleotides not matched to a gene: 6. The germline V gene encodes CDR1 LGHDT and CDR2 YNNKEL (reference sequence).

The chain uses TRBV6-5 and TRBJ1-6; D gene unclear. Germline-derived CDR1 and CDR2 are MNHEY and SVGAGI. The CDR3 consists of 15 residues. Trimming took 0 bases from V and 8 from J, leaving 11 bases between them. The CDR3 is CASSYSLVSDSPLHF. DNA for the CDR3: TGTGCCAGCAGTTACTCCCTGGTTTCCGATTCACCCCTCCACTTT.

In its sample, this clone was seen once. This chain joins TRBV13 and TRBJ1-2; 9 bases are a match to TRBD1. J gave up 8 bases and V 4 bases, and 5 bases lay outside the gene matches. Germline V lookup: CDR1 PRHDT, CDR2 FYEKMQ (reference sequence). The CDR3 extends over 13 amino acids. CDR3 DNA sequence: TGTGCCAGCAGCTCGGACAGGGGTCGAGGCTACACCTTC. Its translation: CASSSDRGRGYTF.

V is TRBV6-5 and J is TRBJ1-3, with 8 bases identical to TRBD1. Germline lookup yields CDR1 MNHEY and CDR2 SVGAGI. This CDR3 region has 14 residues. V shed 5 bases, J shed 4 bases, and the junction held 4 bases outside the gene matches. CDR3 region: CASSTGDRGNTIYF. In nucleotides, the CDR3 is TGTGCCAGCAGTACCGGGGACAGGGGAAACACCATATATTTT.

The V call is TRBV5-1, the J call TRBJ2-5; no firm D call. Trimming removed 1 base from V and 5 bases from J, with 6 bases in between. CDR3 length: 12 amino acids. Germline V gene lookup returns CDR1 SGHRS and CDR2 YFSETQ. DNA of the CDR3: TGCGCCAGCAGCTTGAATCGGGAGACCCAGTACTTC. Amino acids: CASSLNRETQYF.

The chain recombines TRBV28 with TRBJ1-2; 10 bases map to TRBD1. The germline V gene encodes CDR1 MDHEN and CDR2 SYDVKM. The CDR3 is 15 amino acids. V lost 6 bases and J lost 6; bases outside the gene matches: 10. CDR3 residues: CASSPPDRGENGYTF. CDR3 sequence (DNA): TGTGCCAGCAGCCCTCCGGACAGGGGGGAAAATGGCTACACCTTC.

The J gene is TRBJ1-3, the V gene TRBV30, with a weak D call TRBD1 (5 bases). Germline lookup yields CDR1 GTSNPN and CDR2 SVGIG (reference sequence). Trimming shortened V by 0 bases and J by 0 bases, and 18 bases separated the two germline ends. This CDR3 comprises 18 residues. CDR3 in DNA: TGTGCCTGGAGTGTACTCCCCCGCCTAGGGGTCTCTGGAAACACCATATATTTT. Translating gives CAWSVLPRLGVSGNTIYF.

The rearrangement links TRBV5-4 to TRBJ2-2; a weak D match, TRBD2 (5 bases). This CDR3 spans 16 amino acids. Germline CDR1 is SGHNT and CDR2 is YYREEE (reference sequence). Trimming cost V 4 bases and J 5 bases, with 18 bases left between them. CDR3 protein: CASSLGPGMGTGELFF. The CDR3, as DNA: TGTGCCAGCAGCCTCGGTCCGGGGATGGGGACCGGGGAGCTGTTTTTT.

The rearrangement uses TRBV6-5 and TRBJ1-5, with D possibly being TRBD1 (5 bases). The length of the CDR3 is 14 residues. V was pared by 6 bases and J by 2 bases, with 11 bases between. The germline CDR1 and CDR2 sequences are MNHEY and SVGAGI. CDR3 sequence (DNA): TGTGCCAGCAGATATAGGGGTGGCAATCAGCCCCAGCATTTT. Protein: CASRYRGGNQPQHF.

The rearrangement links TRBV27 to TRBJ1-4, with D unresolved. With 6 bases removed from V and 4 bases from J, the gap between germline ends came to 6 bases. The CDR3 totals 12 residues. In germline, CDR1 is MNHEY, CDR2 SMNVEV (reference sequence). The CDR3 spells CASRGDNEKLFF. The CDR3 nucleotides are TGTGCCAGCAGGGGTGATAATGAAAAACTGTTTTTT. Filled out from reference TRBV27 and TRBJ1-4, the complete variable domain reads EAQVTQNPRYLITVTGKKLTVTCSQNMNHEYMSWYRQDPGLGLRQIYYSMNVEVTDKGDVPEGYKVSRKEKRNFPLILESPSPNQTSLYFCASRGDNEKLFFGSGTQLSVL.

The genes are TRBV9 and TRBJ1-1; D is unresolved. V lost 0 bases and J lost 0, with 9 bases in between. The CDR3 sequence is 15 residues long. The germline V gene has CDR1 SGDLS and CDR2 YYNGEE. The CDR3 is CASSVGVILNTEAFF. CDR3 DNA sequence: TGTGCCAGCAGCGTAGGGGTAATTCTGAACACTGAAGCTTTCTTT.

This sequence joins TRBV28 and TRBJ2-5; TRBD1 matches at 7 bases. Germline lookup yields CDR1 MDHEN and CDR2 SYDVKM. This CDR3 is 16 amino acids long. Trimming took 4 bases from V and 0 from J; bases not matched to a gene: 8. DNA for the CDR3: TGTGCCAGCAGTTCGAACCCGGGACAGTACCAAGAGACCCAGTACTTC. Its protein product is CASSSNPGQYQETQYF.

This sequence joins TRBV6-5 and TRBJ1-1; possible D gene TRBD1, 5 bases. The CDR3 contains 13 residues. Trimming pared 6 bases from V and 3 bases from J, leaving 11 bases between. Germline V gene lookup returns CDR1 MNHEY and CDR2 SVGAGI. The CDR3 loop is CASRAGIHTEAFF. CDR3 nucleotides: TGTGCCAGCAGGGCAGGGATACACACTGAAGCTTTCTTT.